Each of the 5 T cell receptor beta chains below was sequenced from the same sample in a study of control samples from healthy donors and cancer patients. Method: immunoSEQ multiplex PCR; TCRdb's copy keeps in-frame clones and lacks some. The sample has about 130,000 clones, 90% seen once; the top ten hold more than 2%. Sequenced material: blood. The origin of the receptors is a man between 18 and 29 years old in good health.

The chain is built from TRBV3-1 (or the pseudogene TRBV3-2) and TRBJ2-1; 8 bases are a match to TRBD1. The germline gives CDR1 LGHDT, CDR2 YNNKEL (reference sequence). V lost 1 base and J lost 5; bases outside the gene matches: 7. CDR3 size: 16 residues. CDR3 loop: CASSQVPQGANNEQFF. CDR3 coding DNA: TGTGCCAGCAGCCAAGTTCCGCAGGGGGCAAACAATGAGCAGTTCTTC.

The rearrangement uses TRBV18 and TRBJ2-2, with unresolved D. The CDR3 totals 14 residues. Germline CDR1 KGHSH, CDR2 LQKENI. The V end lost 8 bases, the J end lost 2 bases, and 12 bases lay between the germline ends. In nucleotides, the CDR3 is TGTGCCAGCACGGGTGGCGTTAACACCGGGGAGCTGTTTTTT. Encoded protein: CASTGGVNTGELFF.

V usage is TRBV9 and J usage is TRBJ2-2, with a tentative D call TRBD2 (6 bases). Looked up from germline, CDR1 is SGDLS and CDR2 is YYNGEE. This CDR3 region has 15 residues. Between the trimmed V and J ends, which lost 3 bases and 4 bases, there was a span of 13 bases. The CDR3 reads CASSETRFGTGELFF. The CDR3 nucleotides read TGTGCCAGCAGCGAGACTAGGTTTGGCACCGGGGAGCTGTTTTTT.

The V gene is TRBV2, the J gene TRBJ2-7, with 7 bases that match TRBD2. CDR3 length: 13 amino acids. Germline CDR1 is SNHLY and CDR2 is FYNNEI. J gave up 6 bases and V 4 bases, and 6 bases lay outside the gene matches. The CDR3 DNA reads as TGTGCCAGCAGTGTGAGGGAGGGCACCGAGCAGTACTTC. Translating gives CASSVREGTEQYF.

The V gene is TRBV27, the J gene TRBJ1-5; D remains unclear. V was cut by 6 bases and J by 2 bases, with 11 bases left in between. Germline-derived CDR1 and CDR2 are MNHEY and SMNVEV (reference sequence). The CDR3 is made up of 14 amino acids. The CDR3 sequence is CASSSWQGNQPQHF. In DNA, the CDR3 is TGTGCCAGCAGCTCGTGGCAGGGCAATCAGCCCCAGCATTTT.